This T cell receptor beta chain was retrieved from a study of T cells in Graves' hyperthyroidism and ophthalmopathy. The wider study: Peripheral blood sampling occurred at initial diagnosis, before any treatment. The study's findings and limits: Most thyroid clonotypes with frequency above 0.001 were detected in blood. Before onset, by a median of 6.5 months, the model predicted ophthalmopathy.

The ends lost 6 bases at V and 5 bases at J; junction bases unmatched: 4. The germline V gene has CDR1 MNHNS and CDR2 SASEGT. The CDR3 runs to 14 residues. Diagnoses were established using clinical symptoms, serum thyroxine and TRAb, thyroid ultrasound and orbital computed tomography. This clonotype was observed many times. Its antigen is unidentified. Amplification yielded TCR beta CDR3 regions, with RNA transcripts as the source. The primer set for the first-round RT-PCR of the TCR CDR3 was HTBI. TCRdb independently ran MiXCR on the multiplex PCR reads; one entry per CDR3 protein. Here the sample spans about 300,000 distinct CDR3 sequences, about an eighth being singletons.

The V gene is TRBV6-1, the J gene TRBJ2-3, with TRBD2 identical over 11 bases. The specimen was blood. The TCR originated in a woman aged 40 to 50 with Graves' hyperthyroidism. The CDR3, as DNA: TGTGCCAGCAGGTCAACTAGCGGGAGAGATACGCAGTATTTT. It yields the protein CASRSTSGRDTQYF.